The 26 T cell receptor beta chains reported below all come from one sample, sequenced in a study of T cells in Graves' hyperthyroidism and ophthalmopathy. RNA transcripts provided the source from which TCR beta CDR3 regions were amplified. Initially, a first-round RT-PCR of the TCR CDR3 employed the HTBI primer set. TCRdb redid the calling of the multiplex PCR reads with MiXCR, one entry per CDR3 protein. Of 300,000 to 400,000 distinct CDR3 sequences listed, roughly 14% are singletons. The sequenced material came from blood. Source of these receptors: a woman aged 25 to 39 with Graves' hyperthyroidism.

This clonotype turned up a few times. The chain employs TRBV7-9 and TRBJ2-5; maybe TRBD1 (5 bases). The CDR3 spans 17 residues. The V and J ends lost 1 base and 5 bases respectively, with 20 bases between them. In germline, CDR1 is SEHNR, CDR2 FQNEAQ (reference sequence). The DNA for the CDR3 is TGTGCCAGCAGCTTAGGCGGCACAGGATCGAGGCTTGAGACCCAGTACTTC. It translates to CASSLGGTGSRLETQYF.

V usage is TRBV12-3 or TRBV12-4 and J usage is TRBJ2-1, with TRBD1 matching over 9 bases. There are 14 residues in the CDR3. V lost 3 bases to trimming and J lost 6 bases; unmatched junction nucleotides: 3. As DNA, the CDR3 is TGTGCCAGCAGTTTGGGACAGGGATTCAATGAGCAGTTCTTC. Residues: CASSLGQGFNEQFF.

At least ten counts were recorded for this clonotype. V gene TRBV28 combines with J gene TRBJ1-5; no clear D. Germline loops: CDR1 MDHEN, CDR2 SYDVKM. The V and J ends lost 6 bases and 0 bases respectively, with 3 bases between them. This CDR3 is built from 12 residues. Here the CDR3 DNA reads TGTGCCAGCAGGATTAGCAATCAGCCCCAGCATTTT. Its protein is CASRISNQPQHF.

The rearrangement uses TRBV27 and TRBJ1-5; D unresolved. Germline loops: CDR1 MNHEY, CDR2 SMNVEV (reference sequence). The CDR3 is 15 residues long. V was pared by 6 bases and J by 2 bases, with 14 bases between. CDR3 nucleotides: TGTGCCAGCAGGAAAATCACTGGAGGCAATCAGCCCCAGCATTTT. Amino acids: CASRKITGGNQPQHF.

The chain employs TRBV9 and TRBJ1-3; D is perhaps TRBD1 (6 bases). This CDR3 spans 15 amino acids. CDR1 SGDLS and CDR2 YYNGEE come from the germline V gene. Trimming removed 1 base from V and 1 base from J, with 9 bases in between. CDR3 loop: CASSVQGNSGNTIYF. The CDR3 region has the DNA TGTGCCAGCAGCGTACAGGGGAATTCTGGAAACACCATATATTTT. Combining the CDR3 with reference TRBV9 and TRBJ1-3 gives the whole variable domain DSGVTQTPKHLITATGQRVTLRCSPRSGDLSVYWYQQSLDQGLQFLIQYYNGEERAKGNILERFSAQQFPDLHSELNLSSLELGDSALYFCASSVQGNSGNTIYFGEGSWLTVV.

With regard to this clonotype: Since a much larger clone is just one base distant, this may be a read error. The CDR3 nucleotides read TGCAGTGCTTCCCCTCCCCCCTACGAGCAGTTCTTC. It specifies CSASPPPYEQFF. This rearrangement joins TRBV20-1 to TRBJ2-7, with D uncertain. The assigned J gene may be wrong: the sequence end matches TRBJ2-1 better. The CDR3 covers 12 residues. CDR1 is DFQATT, CDR2 SNEGSKA, per germline (reference sequence).

The CDR3 spells CASTGGTNTYNEQFF. CDR3 in DNA: TGTGCCAGCACGGGAGGGACTAACACCTACAATGAGCAGTTCTTC. The V and J genes are TRBV9 and TRBJ2-1, with 8 nucleotides matching TRBD2. The CDR3 sequence is 15 residues long. J lost 2 bases, V lost 6 bases, and 7 bases had no gene match. Germline values: CDR1 SGDLS, CDR2 YYNGEE.

With regard to this clonotype: Being one base from a much bigger clone, this may be a read error. The rearrangement links TRBV12-3 or TRBV12-4 to TRBJ1-3; TRBD1 is a possible D gene (6 bases). This CDR3 comprises 15 residues. The CDR3 sequence: CASSRKQGFGTTIYF. In nucleotides, the CDR3 is TGTGCCAGCAGTCGTAAACAGGGTTTTGGAACCACCATATATTTT.

A few counts support this clonotype. The rearrangement links TRBV12-3 or TRBV12-4 to TRBJ2-3, with TRBD2 matching 10 bases. This CDR3 comprises 15 residues. V trimming: 3 bases; J trimming: 5 bases; junction bases outside the gene matches: 5. The CDR3 DNA sequence: TGTGCCAGCAGTTTTAGGACTAGCGGAGGAGATACGCAGTATTTT. Its protein is CASSFRTSGGDTQYF.

This clonotype was counted between two and nine times. The rearrangement uses TRBV13 and TRBJ2-7, with 11 bases lining up with TRBD1. V lost 4 bases to trimming and J lost 3 bases; unmatched junction nucleotides: 5. Germline CDR1 is PRHDT and CDR2 is FYEKMQ (reference sequence). This CDR3 comprises 15 residues. The CDR3 DNA reads TGTGCCAGCAGCTCCGGGACAGGGGGACTCTACGAGCAGTACTTC. This sequence encodes CASSSGTGGLYEQYF.

V usage is TRBV27 and J usage is TRBJ2-7, with D unresolved. The CDR3 has 13 amino acids. CDR1 and CDR2 from the germline V gene are MNHEY and SMNVEV (reference sequence). V was trimmed by 6 bases and J by 4 bases, leaving 13 bases between them. The CDR3 is CASSPTDAYEQYF. The CDR3 DNA sequence: TGTGCCAGCAGCCCAACAGACGCGTACGAGCAGTACTTC.

The sample holds a few counts of this clonotype. This chain links TRBV20-1 with TRBJ2-7, with D perhaps given as TRBD1 or TRBD2 (5 bases each). Germline V gene data show CDR1 as DFQATT and CDR2 as SNEGSKA (reference sequence). CDR3 length: 13 residues. Trimming left V 3 bases short and J 3 bases short, with 12 bases between. CDR3 protein: CSASPGPDYEQYF. The CDR3 DNA sequence: TGCAGTGCTAGCCCGGGACCAGACTACGAGCAGTACTTC.

This clonotype has just a few counts. The chain combines TRBV20-1 with TRBJ2-5; TRBD2 is a possible D gene (6 bases). Germline V gene data show CDR1 as DFQATT and CDR2 as SNEGSKA (reference sequence). Trimming removed 1 base from V and 4 bases from J, with 13 bases in between. The CDR3 length is 14 residues. The CDR3 DNA sequence: TGCAGTGCTAGAGGGGGACTGCGGGGAGAGACCCAGTACTTC. It yields the protein CSARGGLRGETQYF.

This clonotype was observed a handful of times. The V gene is TRBV29-1, the J gene TRBJ1-2; D might be TRBD1 (6 bases). Trimming cost V 1 base and J 0 bases, with 12 bases left between them. Per the germline V gene, CDR1 is SQVTM and CDR2 is ANQGSEA. This CDR3 has 15 amino acids. The CDR3 DNA follows: TGCAGCGTTGAAGGGGGGCAGGGAGCTAACTATGGCTACACCTTC. Translating gives CSVEGGQGANYGYTF.

This clonotype was found many times. The chain has TRBV19 and TRBJ1-5; D gene unclear. Germline-derived CDR1 and CDR2 are LNHDA and SQIVND (reference sequence). This CDR3 contains 12 residues. Trimming took off 4 bases at V and 7 bases at J, with 8 bases between the two ends. The CDR3 DNA is TGTGCCAGTAGTAGGCACGGGCAGCCCCAGCATTTT. Translating it yields CASSRHGQPQHF.

This clonotype was observed many times. This chain connects TRBV28 to TRBJ1-6, with D perhaps TRBD1 (5 bases). This CDR3 contains 12 residues. Deletions cut 2 bases from V and 13 bases from J, with 9 bases between. Germline-derived CDR1 and CDR2 are MDHEN and SYDVKM. The CDR3: CASSLGGGPLHF. The CDR3, as DNA: TGTGCCAGCAGTTTAGGCGGGGGGCCCCTCCACTTT.

This clonotype has only a few counts. V usage is TRBV7-2 and J usage is TRBJ2-3, with 7 bases fitting TRBD1. V lost 6 bases to trimming and J lost 0 bases; unmatched junction nucleotides: 6. This CDR3 has 15 amino acids. Germline-derived CDR1 and CDR2 are SGHTA and FQGNSA. This CDR3 reads CASRSGGASTDTQYF. The CDR3 nucleotides are TGTGCCAGCAGGTCAGGGGGAGCTAGCACAGATACGCAGTATTTT. The full variable domain, its missing parts supplied by reference TRBV7-2 and TRBJ2-3, is GAGVSQSPSNKVTEKGKDVELRCDPISGHTALYWYRQSLGQGLEFLIYFQGNSAPDKSGLPSDRFSAERTGGSVSTLTIQRTQQEDSAVYLCASRSGGASTDTQYFGPGTRLTVL.

J is TRBJ2-5 and V is TRBV24-1; a possible D gene is TRBD1 (6 bases). The germline gives CDR1 KGHDR, CDR2 SFDVKD. This CDR3 is 14 amino acids long. The V end lost 4 bases, the J end lost 3 bases, and 11 bases lay between the germline ends. The CDR3 nucleotides read TGTGCCACCAGTGAACATACAGGGAAAGAGACCCAGTACTTC. It specifies CATSEHTGKETQYF.

The V and J genes are TRBV29-1 and TRBJ2-6; D may match TRBD1 or TRBD2 (5 bases each). The germline V gene has CDR1 SQVTM and CDR2 ANQGSEA. The length of the CDR3 is 14 residues. Trimming stripped 7 bases from V and 4 bases from J, with 14 bases between. The CDR3 loop is CSADMGVGANVLTF. Written as DNA, the CDR3 is TGCAGCGCCGATATGGGGGTCGGGGCCAACGTCCTGACTTTC. Variable domain in full (rest from reference TRBV29-1 and TRBJ2-6): SAVISQKPSRDICQRGTSLTIQCQVDSQVTMMFWYRQQPGQSLTLIATANQGSEATYESGFVIDKFPISRPNLTFSTLTVSNMSPEDSSIYLCSADMGVGANVLTFGAGSRLTVL.

V usage is TRBV5-1 and J usage is TRBJ2-3; 7 bases align to TRBD2. Trimming cost V 6 bases and J 8 bases; bases outside gene matches: 15. In germline, CDR1 is SGHRS, CDR2 YFSETQ. CDR3 length: 15 amino acids. The CDR3 DNA follows: TGCGCCAGCATCAATAGCCCGGGGGAGGGAGCTACGCAGTATTTT. Its translation: CASINSPGEGATQYF.

This clonotype was observed at least ten times. The chain carries TRBV7-3 and TRBJ2-1; no firm D call. The CDR3 totals 13 residues. The germline gives CDR1 SGHTA, CDR2 FQGTGA. Trimming left V 6 bases short and J 0 bases short, with 6 bases between. CDR3 nucleotides: TGTGCCAGCAGTCTCAACTCCTACAATGAGCAGTTCTTC. Protein: CASSLNSYNEQFF. Full variable domain (rest looked up from reference TRBV7-3 and TRBJ2-1): GAGVSQTPSNKVTEKGKYVELRCDPISGHTALYWYRQSLGQGPEFLIYFQGTGAADDSGLPNDRFFAVRPEGSVSTLKIQRTERGDSAVYLCASSLNSYNEQFFGPGTRLTVL.

This clonotype was counted at least ten times. The chain employs TRBV20-1 and TRBJ1-1; 10 bases align to TRBD1. The J segment lost 1 base and the V segment lost 1 base, leaving 6 bases of the junction unmatched. This CDR3 has 16 residues. Germline values: CDR1 DFQATT, CDR2 SNEGSKA (reference sequence). The CDR3 bases are TGCAGTGCTAGAGGAAGGACAGGGGGGGAGAACACTGAAGCTTTCTTT. As protein: CSARGRTGGENTEAFF.

This clonotype was seen many times. V usage is TRBV28 and J usage is TRBJ2-7; D possibly corresponds to TRBD1 (6 bases). This CDR3 contains 12 residues. The V end was cut by 6 bases, the J end by 7 bases, with 13 bases between. Germline CDR1 MDHEN, CDR2 SYDVKM. CDR3 loop: CASSTTGWEQYF. The CDR3 nucleotides are TGTGCCAGCAGCACTACAGGGTGGGAGCAGTACTTC. Complete variable domain (other parts from reference TRBV28 and TRBJ2-7): DVKVTQSSRYLVKRTGEKVFLECVQDMDHENMFWYRQDPGLGLRLIYFSYDVKMKEKGDIPEGYSVSREKKERFSLILESASTNQTSMYLCASSTTGWEQYFGPGTRLTVT.

V gene TRBV5-5 combines with J gene TRBJ2-1; a possible D gene is TRBD1 (6 bases). From germline, CDR1 is SGHKS and CDR2 YYEKEE (reference sequence). The CDR3 is 15 amino acids. V was pared by 3 bases and J by 10 bases, with 20 bases between. The CDR3 coding sequence is TGTGCCAGCAGCTCACCCCTGACAGGCCGGAGGGAGCAGTTCTTC. It translates to CASSSPLTGRREQFF.

This sequence joins TRBV6-1 and TRBJ1-2, with 7 nucleotides matching TRBD1. CDR1 and CDR2 from the germline V gene are MNHNS and SASEGT. The CDR3 extends over 15 amino acids. The ends lost 5 bases at V and 4 bases at J; junction bases unmatched: 10. The CDR3 is CASSRNRGYGYGYTF. The CDR3 DNA is TGTGCCAGCAGTAGGAACAGGGGATACGGCTATGGCTACACCTTC.

At least ten counts were recorded for this clonotype. The J gene is TRBJ2-7, the V gene TRBV28; 8 positions match TRBD1. Germline trimming cut 10 bases from V and 3 bases from J; bases unmatched to any gene: 5. This CDR3 is 12 amino acids long. The V gene's germline CDR1 is MDHEN and CDR2 SYDVKM. The CDR3 DNA is TGTGCCATCAGACAGGGGAGCTACGAGCAGTACTTC. Its protein is CAIRQGSYEQYF.